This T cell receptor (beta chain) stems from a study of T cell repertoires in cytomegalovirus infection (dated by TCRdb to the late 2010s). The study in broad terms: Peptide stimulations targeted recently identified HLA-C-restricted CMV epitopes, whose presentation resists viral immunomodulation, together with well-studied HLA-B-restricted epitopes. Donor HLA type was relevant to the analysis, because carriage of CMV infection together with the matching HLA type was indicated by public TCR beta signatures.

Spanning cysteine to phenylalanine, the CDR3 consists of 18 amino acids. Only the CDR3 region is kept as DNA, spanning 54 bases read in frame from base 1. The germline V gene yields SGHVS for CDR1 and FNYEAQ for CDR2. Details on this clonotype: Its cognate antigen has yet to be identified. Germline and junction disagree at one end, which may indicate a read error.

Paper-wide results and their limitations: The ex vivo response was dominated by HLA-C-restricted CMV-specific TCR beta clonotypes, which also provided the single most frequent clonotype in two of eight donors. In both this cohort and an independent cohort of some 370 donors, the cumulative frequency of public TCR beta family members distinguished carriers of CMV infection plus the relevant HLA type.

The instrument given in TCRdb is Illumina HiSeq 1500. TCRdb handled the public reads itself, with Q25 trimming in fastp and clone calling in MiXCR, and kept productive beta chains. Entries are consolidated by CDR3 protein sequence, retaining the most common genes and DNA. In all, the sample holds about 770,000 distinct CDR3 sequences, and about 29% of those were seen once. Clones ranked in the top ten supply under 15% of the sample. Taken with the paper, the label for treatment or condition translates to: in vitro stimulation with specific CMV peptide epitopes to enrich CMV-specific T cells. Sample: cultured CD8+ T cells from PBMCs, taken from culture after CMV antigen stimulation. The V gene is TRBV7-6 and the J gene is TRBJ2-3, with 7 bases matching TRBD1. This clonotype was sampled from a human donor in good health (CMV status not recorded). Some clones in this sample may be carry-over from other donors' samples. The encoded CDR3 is CVSSPIILDRESTDTQYF. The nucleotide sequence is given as TGTGTCAGCAGCCCCATAATTCTTGACAGGGAAAGCACAGATACGCAGTATTTT.